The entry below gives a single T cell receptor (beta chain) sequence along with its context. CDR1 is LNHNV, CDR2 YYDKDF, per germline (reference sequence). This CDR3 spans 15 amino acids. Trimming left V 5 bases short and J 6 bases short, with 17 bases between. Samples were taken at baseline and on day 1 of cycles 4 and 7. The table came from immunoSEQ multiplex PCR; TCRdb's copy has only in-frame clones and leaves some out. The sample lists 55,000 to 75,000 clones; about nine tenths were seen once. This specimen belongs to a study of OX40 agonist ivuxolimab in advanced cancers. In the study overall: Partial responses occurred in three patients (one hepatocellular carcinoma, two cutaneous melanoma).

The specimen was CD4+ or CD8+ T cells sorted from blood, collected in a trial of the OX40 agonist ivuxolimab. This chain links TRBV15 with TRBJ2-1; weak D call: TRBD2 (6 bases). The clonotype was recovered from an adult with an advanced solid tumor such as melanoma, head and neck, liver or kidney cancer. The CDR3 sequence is CATSQLAAGPNEQFF. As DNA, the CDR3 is TGTGCCACCAGCCAACTAGCCGCGGGGCCCAATGAGCAGTTCTTC.